This T cell receptor beta chain appears in the sequencing data of a study of T cells expressing NK-cell markers. General study results and limits: In a handful of donors, dominant clonotypes made up about 28.3-65% of CD3+CD56-NKG2C+ cells. NKG2C+ dominant clonotypes from a handful of donors made up roughly 1.0-7.5% of CD8+ T cells.

Per the germline V gene, CDR1 is MNHNY and CDR2 is SVGAGI (reference sequence). The CDR3 length is 11 residues. A remark on this clonotype: Its specificity is unknown.

TCRdb reworked the 5' RACE reads into one entry per CDR3 protein, no DNA. This sample contains roughly 180,000 distinct CDR3 sequences. Source material: blood T cells: a sorted CD56 or NKG2C T cell subset, CD4+ or CD8+ T cells, or bulk PBMC T cells (not recorded which). This TCR was recovered from a man aged 18 to 69 in good health. This chain joins TRBV6-6 and TRBJ2-3. CDR3 amino acids: CASDLGDTQYF.